This TCR beta chain appears in the sequencing data of a study of cytomegalovirus exposure and HLA in healthy donors. At the time of sampling, donors were nominally healthy, though unrecorded immune exposures were likely. V lost 0 bases, J lost 6 bases, and 4 bases stayed unmatched. The CDR3 runs to 15 residues. Germline V gene lookup returns CDR1 LGHNA and CDR2 YNFKEQ. This PCR relied on a set of 60 Vbeta primers and 13 Jbeta primers. Only in-frame clones appear in the TCRdb table, and some are missing; sequencing was by immunoSEQ multiplex PCR. Here the sample spans some 200,000 clones, approximately 84% being singletons.

This clonotype was sampled from a girl less than two years old in good health and CMV-seronegative. V usage is TRBV4-2 and J usage is TRBJ2-3; 9 nucleotides line up with TRBD2. The sequenced sample was PBMCs. DNA of the CDR3: TGTGCCAGCAGCCAAGAGACTAGCGGCGCGGATACGCAGTATTTT. Its protein is CASSQETSGADTQYF.